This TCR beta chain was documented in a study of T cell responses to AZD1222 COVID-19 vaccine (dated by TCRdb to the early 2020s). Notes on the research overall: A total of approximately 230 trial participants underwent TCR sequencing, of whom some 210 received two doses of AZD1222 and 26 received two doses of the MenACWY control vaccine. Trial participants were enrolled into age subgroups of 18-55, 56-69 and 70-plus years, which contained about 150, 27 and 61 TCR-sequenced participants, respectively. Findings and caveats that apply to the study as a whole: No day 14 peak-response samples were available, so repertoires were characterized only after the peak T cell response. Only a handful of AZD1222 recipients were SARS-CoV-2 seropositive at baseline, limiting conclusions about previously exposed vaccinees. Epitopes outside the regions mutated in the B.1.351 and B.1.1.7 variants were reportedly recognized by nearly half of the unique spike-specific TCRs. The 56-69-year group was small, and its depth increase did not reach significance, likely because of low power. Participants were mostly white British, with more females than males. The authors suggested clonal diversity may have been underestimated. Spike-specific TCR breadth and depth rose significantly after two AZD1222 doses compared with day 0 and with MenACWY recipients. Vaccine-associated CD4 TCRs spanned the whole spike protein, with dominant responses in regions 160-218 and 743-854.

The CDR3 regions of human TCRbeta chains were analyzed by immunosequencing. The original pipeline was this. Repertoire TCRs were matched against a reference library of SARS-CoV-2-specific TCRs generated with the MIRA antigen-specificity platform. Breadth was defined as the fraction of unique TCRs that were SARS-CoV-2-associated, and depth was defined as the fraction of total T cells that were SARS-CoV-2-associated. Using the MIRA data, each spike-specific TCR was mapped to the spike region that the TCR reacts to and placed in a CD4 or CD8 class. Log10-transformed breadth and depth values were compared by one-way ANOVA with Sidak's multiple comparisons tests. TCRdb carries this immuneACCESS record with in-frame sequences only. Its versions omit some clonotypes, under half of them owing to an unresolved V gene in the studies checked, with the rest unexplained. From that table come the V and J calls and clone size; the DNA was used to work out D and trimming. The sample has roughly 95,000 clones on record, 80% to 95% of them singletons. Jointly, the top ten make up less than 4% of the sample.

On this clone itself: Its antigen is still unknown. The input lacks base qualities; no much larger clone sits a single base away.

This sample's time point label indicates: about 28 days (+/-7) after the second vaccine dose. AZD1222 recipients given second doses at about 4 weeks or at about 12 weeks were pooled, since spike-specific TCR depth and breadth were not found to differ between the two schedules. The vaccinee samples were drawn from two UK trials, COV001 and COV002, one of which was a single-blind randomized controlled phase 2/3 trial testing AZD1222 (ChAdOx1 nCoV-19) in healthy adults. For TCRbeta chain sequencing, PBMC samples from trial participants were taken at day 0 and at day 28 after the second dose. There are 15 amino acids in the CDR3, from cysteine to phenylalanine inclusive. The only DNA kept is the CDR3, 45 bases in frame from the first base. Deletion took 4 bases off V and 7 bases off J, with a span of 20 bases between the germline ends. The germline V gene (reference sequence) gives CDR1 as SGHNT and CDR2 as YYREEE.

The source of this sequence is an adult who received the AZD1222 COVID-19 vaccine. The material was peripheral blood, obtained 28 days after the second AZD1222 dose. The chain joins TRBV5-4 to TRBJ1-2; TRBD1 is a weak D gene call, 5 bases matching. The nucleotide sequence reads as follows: TGTGCCAGCAGCCCACAGGCGGGGTCTGTTGGTGGCTACACCTTC. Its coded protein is CASSPQAGSVGGYTF.